The 30 T cell receptor beta chains given below trace back to one sample, sequenced in a study of beta chain features in type 1 diabetes. No antigen has been assigned to these receptors. Expressed TCRB transcripts were sequenced after all isolated RNA was converted to cDNA. The method was immunoSEQ multiplex PCR; TCRdb's version includes in-frame clones alone and lacks a portion of them. The data show hundreds of thousands of clones, about 15% seen once. Study results and limitations: Among all four CD4+ subsets, Type 1 diabetes patients had TCRB CDR3s that were moderately but significantly shorter.

Source material: naive CD4+ T cells from blood. The receptor source for this set is a man in his late teens or twenties with type 1 diabetes.

This clone was observed a handful of times. The chain links TRBV29-1 to TRBJ2-5; 7 positions match TRBD2. The germline V gene has CDR1 SQVTM and CDR2 ANQGSEA. The CDR3 has 14 residues. V was pared by 5 bases and J by 5 bases, with 11 bases of the junction left unmatched. The CDR3 DNA reads as TGCAGCGTTCTAACCGGACTAGGTCTGGAGACCCAGTACTTC. Encoded protein: CSVLTGLGLETQYF.

In its sample, this clone was seen a few times. V usage is TRBV6-1 and J usage is TRBJ2-1, with D perhaps matching TRBD2 (5 bases). The CDR3 covers 12 residues. The V end was cut by 3 bases, the J end by 9 bases, with 9 bases between. Germline assignment: CDR1 MNHNS and CDR2 SASEGT. This CDR3 reads CASSDTRFEQFF. The CDR3 DNA reads TGTGCCAGCAGTGACACTAGGTTTGAGCAGTTCTTC.

The J gene is TRBJ1-2, the V gene TRBV5-6; D gene unclear. The ends were cut back, 3 bases at V and 5 bases at J, with 11 bases in the middle. Germline lookup yields CDR1 SGHDT and CDR2 YYEEEE. There are 13 residues in the CDR3. The CDR3 region is CASSSPGGYGYTF. The CDR3 bases are TGTGCCAGCAGCTCCCCGGGAGGGTATGGCTACACCTTC.

The rearrangement links TRBV4-3 to TRBJ2-1, with D possibly TRBD1 on 6 matching bases. Trimming pared 1 base from V and 10 bases from J, leaving 17 bases between. CDR3 length equals 15 residues. CDR1 is LGHNA and CDR2 is YSLEER in the germline V gene. In DNA form, the CDR3 reads TGCGCCAGCAGCCAAGGAAGGACAGAGCGTGAGGAGCAGTTCTTC. Translation gives CASSQGRTEREEQFF.

This clone was seen a handful of times. V gene TRBV5-1 combines with J gene TRBJ1-1; no reliable D call. Per germline, CDR1 SGHRS and CDR2 YFSETQ. CDR3 length: 14 residues. The V end was cut by 4 bases, the J end by 4 bases, with 14 bases between. CDR3 loop: CASSAYRVGTEAFF. The CDR3 nucleotides are TGCGCCAGCAGCGCCTACAGAGTCGGCACTGAAGCTTTCTTT.

This clone was seen a handful of times. CDR3: CASSRTPGASSYEQYF. The CDR3 DNA reads TGTGCCAGCAGCCGCACCCCGGGAGCATCCTCCTACGAGCAGTACTTC. The chain carries TRBV11-2 and TRBJ2-7; possible D gene TRBD2, 6 bases. The CDR3 covers 16 residues. Between the trimmed V and J ends, which lost 5 bases and 0 bases, there was a span of 17 bases. Germline V gives CDR1 SGHAT, CDR2 FQNNGV.

This clone has more than one count but fewer than ten. As DNA, the CDR3 is TGTGCCTCCCAGGGCTCCCTTGCCTACGAGCAGTACTTC. Translation: CASQGSLAYEQYF. This chain connects TRBV30 to TRBJ2-7, with a weak D call TRBD1 (5 bases). CDR1 and CDR2 (germline): GTSNPN, SVGIG (reference sequence). The CDR3 runs 13 residues. The V gene lost 7 bases and the J gene lost 2 bases, with 15 bases spanning the gap. The entire variable domain, with the rest obtained from reference TRBV30 and TRBJ2-7, is as follows: SQTIHQWPATLVQPVGSPLSLECTVEGTSNPNLYWYRQAAGRGLQLLFYSVGIGQISSEVPQNLSASRPQDRQFILSSKKLLLSDSGFYLCASQGSLAYEQYFGPGTRLTVT.

The rearrangement joins TRBV27 to TRBJ2-2; D might be TRBD1 (5 bases). The germline gives CDR1 MNHEY, CDR2 SMNVEV (reference sequence). This CDR3 has 13 residues. V lost 10 bases and J lost 2, with 11 bases in between. The CDR3: CATDSSNTGELFF. In DNA form, the CDR3 reads TGTGCCACCGACAGTTCTAACACCGGGGAGCTGTTTTTT.

The chain recombines TRBV15 with TRBJ1-6; perhaps TRBD1 as D (6 bases). Deletions cut 0 bases from V and 9 bases from J, with 12 bases between. The germline gives CDR1 LNHNV, CDR2 YYDKDF (reference sequence). The CDR3 runs 15 residues. CDR3: CATSRDAGAFSPLHF. The CDR3 DNA reads as TGTGCCACCAGCAGAGATGCAGGGGCCTTTTCACCCCTCCACTTT.

The gene calls are TRBV7-9 and TRBJ2-3; 10 positions agree with TRBD2. The V and J ends lost 4 bases and 11 bases, in that order; junction bases with no gene match: 3. This CDR3 region has 12 residues. Germline-derived CDR1 and CDR2 are SEHNR and FQNEAQ (reference sequence). The DNA for the CDR3 is TGTGCCAGCAGCTCACTAGCGGGGAAGCAGTATTTT. It specifies CASSSLAGKQYF.

The table lists this clone with a count of one. This chain connects TRBV9 to TRBJ2-2; perhaps TRBD1 as D (6 bases). The CDR3 covers 15 residues. With 3 bases removed from V and 5 bases from J, the gap between germline ends came to 14 bases. Germline CDR1 reads SGDLS; CDR2 reads YYNGEE. CDR3 coding DNA: TGTGCCAGCAGCGGAATATCAGGGGAAACCGGGGAGCTGTTTTTT. It translates to CASSGISGETGELFF.

This clone was counted a few times. Other DNA sequences within the sample encode an identical CDR3. V usage is TRBV18 and J usage is TRBJ2-5; D remains ambiguous. This CDR3 has 12 amino acids. CDR1 is KGHSH and CDR2 is LQKENI in the germline V gene. The germline V and J ends were trimmed by 2 bases and 5 bases, with 6 bases remaining between them. CDR3 nucleotides: TGTGCCAGCTCACCATCGTCCGAGACCCAGTACTTC. This codes for CASSPSSETQYF. Using reference TRBV18 and TRBJ2-5 for the parts outside the CDR3, the full variable domain is NAGVMQNPRHLVRRRGQEARLRCSPMKGHSHVYWYRQLPEEGLKFMVYLQKENIIDESGMPKERFSAEFPKEGPSILRIQQVVRGDSAAYFCASSPSSETQYFGPGTRLLVL.

CDR3 DNA: TGTGCCAGTAGTATAGGACCGGGACAGGGGGGTGAGCAGTTCTTC. Translated: CASSIGPGQGGEQFF. The chain has TRBV19 and TRBJ2-1, with 11 bases that match TRBD1. After removal of 1 base from V and 9 bases from J, the junction contained 5 bases not matched to a gene. The CDR3 totals 15 residues. Germline-derived CDR1 and CDR2 are LNHDA and SQIVND (reference sequence).

The chain has TRBV2 and TRBJ2-1, with D possibly matching TRBD1 (6 bases). Germline V gene lookup returns CDR1 SNHLY and CDR2 FYNNEI. The CDR3 loop spans 13 amino acids. With 0 bases removed from V and 9 bases from J, the gap between germline ends came to 9 bases. For the CDR3, the DNA is TGTGCCAGCAGTGAAGCGCCAGGGGCTGAGCAGTTCTTC. Protein sequence: CASSEAPGAEQFF.

The rearrangement uses TRBV15 and TRBJ2-3; D is uncertain. The CDR3 contains 14 residues. Looked up from germline, CDR1 is LNHNV and CDR2 is YYDKDF (reference sequence). V was cut by 1 base and J by 4 bases, with 9 bases left in between. CDR3 coding DNA: TGTGCCACCAGCAGAGTGGAGTATTCAGATACGCAGTATTTT. As protein: CATSRVEYSDTQYF.

This clone has just a few counts. This chain connects TRBV5-1 to TRBJ2-3; TRBD2 agrees at 9 bases. The J segment lost 2 bases and the V segment lost 4 bases, leaving 8 bases of the junction unmatched. Looked up from germline, CDR1 is SGHRS and CDR2 is YFSETQ. The CDR3 spans 16 residues. The CDR3 DNA reads TGCGCCAGCAGCGCCGGGACTAGCTACTTCACAGATACGCAGTATTTT. This sequence encodes CASSAGTSYFTDTQYF.

The CDR3 DNA is TGTGCCAGCAGTGACAGGTCCTCTGAGAGTACCTATAATTCACCCCTCCACTTT. Its protein product is CASSDRSSESTYNSPLHF. V and J are TRBV2 and TRBJ1-6; D uncertain. Germline V gives CDR1 SNHLY, CDR2 FYNNEI. This CDR3 is built from 18 residues. Trimming pared 3 bases from V and 2 bases from J, leaving 17 bases between.

This rearrangement joins TRBV6-5 to TRBJ1-1; tentative D call: TRBD1 (5 bases). CDR1 is MNHEY and CDR2 is SVGAGI in the germline V gene. This CDR3 is built from 14 residues. Trimming removed 2 bases at V and 1 base at J, with 8 bases between. CDR3 coding DNA: TGTGCCAGCAGTTACCCAGGGTGGAACACTGAAGCTTTCTTT. Amino acids: CASSYPGWNTEAFF.

The rearrangement links TRBV9 to TRBJ2-7, with 12 bases fitting TRBD2. Looked up from germline, CDR1 is SGDLS and CDR2 is YYNGEE. V was clipped by 4 bases and J by 6 bases; unmatched bases: 8. This CDR3 comprises 15 residues. The DNA for the CDR3 is TGTGCCAGCAGCCCCAACGGACTAGCGGGGAGCGAGCAGTACTTC. Encoded protein: CASSPNGLAGSEQYF.

This chain links TRBV12-5 with TRBJ2-7, with TRBD1 identical over 11 bases. Germline V gives CDR1 LGHNT, CDR2 FRNRAP. The CDR3 sequence is 14 residues long. The J segment lost 2 bases and the V segment lost 6 bases, leaving 3 bases of the junction unmatched. The CDR3 here is CASGRGQGAYEQYF. The CDR3 DNA reads as TGTGCTAGTGGCCGGGGACAGGGGGCCTACGAGCAGTACTTC.

The chain joins TRBV2 to TRBJ2-7, with unresolved D. V lost 0 bases and J lost 12, with 15 bases in between. The germline CDR1 and CDR2 sequences are SNHLY and FYNNEI. The CDR3 totals 13 residues. The CDR3 region is CASSEAGDSHRYF. In DNA, the CDR3 is TGTGCCAGCAGTGAAGCTGGAGACTCCCATCGGTACTTC.

The chain combines TRBV7-2 with TRBJ2-5; 9 bases are a match to TRBD1. The CDR3 has 15 residues. The junction had 8 bases not matched to a gene; V was cut back by 4 bases and J by 5 bases. Germline CDR1 and CDR2: SGHTA and FQGNSA. The CDR3 spells CASSSPTGGRETQYF. For the CDR3, the DNA is TGTGCCAGCAGCTCGCCGACAGGGGGGAGGGAGACCCAGTACTTC.

This clone turned up a few times. This chain uses TRBV27 with TRBJ2-2, with 11 bases matching TRBD2. Germline V CDR1 and CDR2: MNHEY, SMNVEV (reference sequence). This CDR3 region has 16 residues. J lost 5 bases, V lost 4 bases, and 6 bases had no gene match. CDR3 protein: CASSSTSGSGTGELFF. In nucleotides, the CDR3 is TGTGCCAGCAGTTCCACTAGCGGGAGTGGTACCGGGGAGCTGTTTTTT.

This clone was seen only a few times. V and J are TRBV9 and TRBJ2-1; TRBD2 agrees at 15 bases. V gave up 0 bases and J gave up 10 bases; unmatched junction bases: 2. This CDR3 has 15 amino acids. Germline values: CDR1 SGDLS, CDR2 YYNGEE. The CDR3 region is CASSVGTSGRGEQFF. The CDR3 DNA is TGTGCCAGCAGCGTAGGGACTAGCGGGAGGGGGGAGCAGTTCTTC.

The chain combines TRBV29-1 with TRBJ1-1, with 7 bases that match TRBD1. Germline V CDR1 and CDR2: SQVTM, ANQGSEA. This CDR3 is built from 13 residues. J gave up 1 base and V 3 bases, and 2 bases lay outside the gene matches. The CDR3 protein is CSVETGRNTEAFF. Here the CDR3 DNA reads TGCAGCGTTGAGACAGGGAGGAACACTGAAGCTTTCTTT.

The rearrangement links TRBV14 to TRBJ1-2; no clear D. V was pared by 1 base and J by 4 bases, with 7 bases between. The CDR3 extends over 13 amino acids. Germline CDR1 is SGHDN and CDR2 is FVKESK. CDR3: CASSQGHTYGYTF. CDR3 coding DNA: TGTGCCAGCAGCCAAGGACACACCTATGGCTACACCTTC.

This clone was detected only a few times. The chain combines TRBV7-2 with TRBJ2-1; a weak D match, TRBD2 (5 bases). Trimming stripped 5 bases from V and 7 bases from J, with 15 bases between. From germline, CDR1 is SGHTA and CDR2 FQGNSA. This CDR3 spans 14 amino acids. The CDR3 region has the DNA TGTGCCAGCAGCGCCAAAGGGAGAAGGAATGAGCAGTTCTTC. It encodes CASSAKGRRNEQFF. Using reference TRBV7-2 and TRBJ2-1 for the parts outside the CDR3, the full variable domain is GAGVSQSPSNKVTEKGKDVELRCDPISGHTALYWYRQSLGQGLEFLIYFQGNSAPDKSGLPSDRFSAERTGGSVSTLTIQRTQQEDSAVYLCASSAKGRRNEQFFGPGTRLTVL.

The chain combines TRBV7-9 with TRBJ1-1; 10 bases fit TRBD1. The CDR3 length is 14 residues. Germline V lookup: CDR1 SEHNR, CDR2 FQNEAQ (reference sequence). After removal of 3 bases from V and 5 bases from J, the junction contained 3 bases not matched to a gene. The chain's CDR3 is CASSLGQGRTEAFF. The CDR3 DNA reads TGTGCCAGCAGCTTGGGACAGGGGAGGACTGAAGCTTTCTTT.

To note about this clone: At one end the junction does not follow the germline gene, possibly because of a read error. In DNA, the CDR3 is TGTGCCAGCAGAGTACTAGCGGGCGGCGAGGAGTACTTC. Amino acids: CASRVLAGGEEYF. The chain employs TRBV2 and TRBJ2-7; 9 bases agree with TRBD2. This CDR3 region has 13 residues. The germline gives CDR1 SNHLY, CDR2 FYNNEI.

This clone was observed a handful of times. The chain couples TRBV2 to TRBJ2-4; D may be TRBD1 (5 bases). V gave up 7 bases and J gave up 8 bases, with 12 bases separating them. CDR1 SNHLY and CDR2 FYNNEI come from the germline V gene. The CDR3 spans 12 residues. This CDR3 reads CASNADSDIQYF. The DNA for the CDR3 is TGTGCCAGCAATGCAGACAGCGACATTCAGTACTTC.